This T cell receptor beta chain was observed in a study of siplizumab effects on memory and regulatory T cells. Germline-derived CDR1 and CDR2 are MNHNY and SVGAGI (reference sequence). Trimming left V 2 bases short and J 3 bases short, with 6 bases between. The CDR3 has 13 amino acids. Clones were sequenced by immunoSEQ multiplex PCR, and TCRdb holds only the in-frame ones, with some missing. The repertoire holds approximately 100,000 clones, around nine tenths seen once, with around 11% in the top ten. Concerning this clone itself: Its antigen is undetermined.

Overall study results and limits: Among alloreactive clones, only a minor fraction mapped to unstimulated subsets. Proliferating CD4+ or CD8+ clones, roughly 75-95% of them, lacked an assignable naive or memory phenotype. Siplizumab produced a significant reduction in alloreactive sequences that were traceable to unstimulated CD4+ memory cells. Proliferating siplizumab-cultured Tregs lacked confirmed suppressive function.

This receptor was obtained from a human donor in good health. Material: non-Treg CD4+ T cells sorted from blood. The chain uses TRBV6-6 and TRBJ2-3, with no clear D. Written as DNA, the CDR3 is TGTGCCAGCAGTTACCAGGAAACAGATACGCAGTATTTT. Translation gives CASSYQETDTQYF.